This paragraph reports one TCR beta chain. Its antigen is as yet unknown. The sample comes from a study of OX40 agonist ivuxolimab in advanced cancers. Overall study: Clinicians treated patients with ivuxolimab, an agonistic anti-OX40 (CD134) antibody. Dose-escalation patients suffered from hepatocellular carcinoma, melanoma, renal cell or head and neck cancer.

Generated by immunoSEQ multiplex PCR, the TCRdb table keeps only in-frame clones and is missing some. The sample lists fewer than 75,000 clones; around 89% were seen once. Study-wide results and limits: Clones of CD4+ and CD8+ blood T cells grew by week 6 at doses of 0.1 to 3.0 mg/kg. Expanded clones were, on average, more numerous among CD8+ T cells than CD4+.

The sample here was CD4+ or CD8+ T cells sorted from blood, taken in a trial of the OX40 agonist ivuxolimab. This clonotype originated in an adult with an advanced solid tumor such as melanoma, head and neck, liver or kidney cancer.

The CDR3 here is CASSWTGPRGELFF. The CDR3 coding sequence is TGTGCCAGCAGTTGGACAGGGCCCCGCGGGGAGCTGTTTTTT. V and J are TRBV6-5 and TRBJ2-2; 8 nucleotides match TRBD1. The CDR3 is 14 residues long. Germline values: CDR1 MNHEY, CDR2 SVGAGI. With 4 bases clipped from V and 7 bases from J, the junction kept 5 bases outside the gene matches.